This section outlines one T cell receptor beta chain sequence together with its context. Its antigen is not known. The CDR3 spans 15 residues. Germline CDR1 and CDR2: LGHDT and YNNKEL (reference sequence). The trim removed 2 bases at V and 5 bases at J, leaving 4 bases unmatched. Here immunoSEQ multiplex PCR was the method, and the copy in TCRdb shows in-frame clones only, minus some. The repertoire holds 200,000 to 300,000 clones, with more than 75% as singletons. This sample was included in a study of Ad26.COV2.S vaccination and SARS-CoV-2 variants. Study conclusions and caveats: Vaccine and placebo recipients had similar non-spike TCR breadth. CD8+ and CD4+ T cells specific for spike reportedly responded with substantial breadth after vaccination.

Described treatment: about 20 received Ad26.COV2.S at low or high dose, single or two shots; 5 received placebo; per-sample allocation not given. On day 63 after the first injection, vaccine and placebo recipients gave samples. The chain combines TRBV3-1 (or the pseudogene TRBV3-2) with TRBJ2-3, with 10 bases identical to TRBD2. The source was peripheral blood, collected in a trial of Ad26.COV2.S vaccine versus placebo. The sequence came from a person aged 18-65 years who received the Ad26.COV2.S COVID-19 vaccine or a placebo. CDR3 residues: CASSQSGTSEDTQYF. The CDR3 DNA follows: TGTGCCAGCAGCCAATCCGGGACTAGCGAAGATACGCAGTATTTT.